The clone carrying this TCR beta chain was counted many times. Its antigen is unidentified. The data belong to a study of identical twins. General study results and limits: Insertions ran lower in abundant cord blood beta clonotypes, though not in memory repertoires.

There are 16 residues in the CDR3. Germline assignment: CDR1 SGHVS and CDR2 FQNEAQ. V trimming: 5 bases; J trimming: 2 bases; junction bases outside the gene matches: 9. A universal primer site arose from template switching, and cDNA bore unique molecular identifiers. MiXCR, run by TCRdb on the 5' RACE reads, gives a single entry per CDR3 protein. The sample holds 350,000 to 400,000 distinct CDR3 sequences; 8.5% to 10% are singletons and the top ten take roughly 8.9%. V and J are TRBV7-8 and TRBJ2-1; 7 bases map to TRBD2. Sequenced: naive T cells sorted from blood. The receptor was isolated from a woman aged 45-60 years in good health. CDR3 coding DNA: TGTGCCAGCAGCCATAGAGCGGGATGGCCCTACAATGAGCAGTTCTTC. It specifies CASSHRAGWPYNEQFF.